This TCR beta chain was observed in a study of cytomegalovirus exposure and HLA in healthy donors. General study findings and limits: In vitro checks showed that a few CMV-associated chains really do target CMV antigens.

There are 15 residues in the CDR3. Germline CDR1 and CDR2: SGHNT and YENEEA. The trim removed 2 bases at V and 5 bases at J, leaving 4 bases unmatched. Researchers ran the PCR with 60 Vbeta and 13 Jbeta primers. Here immunoSEQ multiplex PCR was the method, and the copy in TCRdb shows in-frame clones only, minus some. This table has some 110,000 clones, about 10% appearing once. With regard to this clone: Its antigen is unidentified.

The clonotype comes from a man aged 30 to 45 in good health and CMV-seronegative. The V gene is TRBV11-3, the J gene TRBJ2-7, with 12 bases identical to TRBD2. The material sequenced was PBMCs. In DNA, the CDR3 is TGTGCCAGCAGCTTAAGGACTAGCGGGACCGACGAGCAGTACTTC. This gives the protein CASSLRTSGTDEQYF.